These 28 T cell receptor beta chains share one sample of origin, sequenced in a study of sequential checkpoint blockade in melanoma. This table comes from immunoSEQ multiplex PCR, and its TCRdb copy is limited to in-frame clones, with some not included. The data contain roughly 18,000 clones, approximately 81% of them singletons. Treatment reported: randomized to nivolumab then ipilimumab (arm A) or the reverse (arm B). The sample consisted of CD8+ T cells sorted from blood (inferred from file names), taken from a patient given nivolumab and ipilimumab in sequence. The receptor source for this set is a human donor with melanoma.

The gene calls are TRBV7-2 and TRBJ1-2; perhaps TRBD1 as D (6 bases). The CDR3 totals 15 residues. Per germline, CDR1 SGHTA and CDR2 FQGNSA. V was clipped by 3 bases and J by 2 bases, with 13 bases between them. The CDR3 reads CASSFTGSANYGYTF. As DNA, the CDR3 is TGTGCCAGCAGCTTTACAGGGAGCGCCAACTATGGCTACACCTTC.

The gene calls are TRBV19 and TRBJ2-2; the match to TRBD1 covers 9 bases. This CDR3 has 15 residues. CDR1 LNHDA and CDR2 SQIVND come from the germline V gene (reference sequence). V lost 5 bases to trimming and J lost 3 bases; unmatched junction nucleotides: 4. CDR3 sequence: CASSAQGADTGELFF. CDR3 sequence (DNA): TGTGCCAGTAGTGCACAGGGGGCCGACACCGGGGAGCTGTTTTTT.

This chain's CDR3 is CASSLFSGINEQFF. CDR3 DNA: TGTGCCAGCAGCTTATTTTCGGGAATAAATGAGCAGTTCTTC. The chain uses TRBV7-8 and TRBJ2-1, with a tentative D call TRBD2 (5 bases). Trimming stripped 2 bases from V and 7 bases from J, with 12 bases between. The germline V gene encodes CDR1 SGHVS and CDR2 FQNEAQ. The CDR3 consists of 14 residues.

The chain combines TRBV28 with TRBJ1-3, with 9 positions matching TRBD1. Germline loops: CDR1 MDHEN, CDR2 SYDVKM. This CDR3 spans 15 amino acids. V dropped 5 bases and J dropped 8; count of bases not matched to a gene: 10. This chain's CDR3 is CASSVEQGALDTIYF. The DNA of the CDR3 is TGTGCCAGCAGTGTAGAACAGGGGGCGTTGGACACCATATATTTT.

V and J are TRBV6-5 and TRBJ1-5; no clear D. Trimming took off 0 bases at V and 6 bases at J, with 9 bases between the two ends. The CDR3 runs to 14 residues. CDR1 MNHEY and CDR2 SVGAGI come from the germline V gene. For the CDR3, the DNA is TGTGCCAGCAGTTACTCCCAGGAGGGTCAGCCCCAGCATTTT. Amino acid sequence: CASSYSQEGQPQHF.

This clone was detected a few times. The chain is built from TRBV19 and TRBJ2-1; TRBD1 aligns across 9 bases. The ends lost 5 bases at V and 3 bases at J; junction bases unmatched: 8. CDR1 is LNHDA and CDR2 is SQIVND in the germline V gene (reference sequence). The CDR3 length is 16 residues. The CDR3 region is CASSLTGDRVYNEQFF. The CDR3 DNA follows: TGTGCCAGTAGTCTCACCGGGGACAGGGTCTACAATGAGCAGTTCTTC.

A note on this clone: A junction boundary mismatches the germline segment, possibly from a read error. This chain connects TRBV7-9 to TRBJ1-1, with D unresolved. Per germline, CDR1 SEHNR and CDR2 FQNEAQ (reference sequence). The CDR3 totals 14 residues. The CDR3 region has the DNA TGTGCCAGCAGCTTAGTAGGGAGGTGGACTGGAGCTTTCTTT. Protein product: CASSLVGRWTGAFF.

This clone has just a few counts. CDR3 in DNA: TGTGCCAGCAGTGCCGGGGGGAGATACAATGAGCAGTTCTTC. It encodes CASSAGGRYNEQFF. The chain joins TRBV6-4 to TRBJ2-1, with 7 bases aligning to TRBD2. The germline gives CDR1 MRHNA, CDR2 SNTAGT. CDR3 size: 14 residues. V shed 4 bases, J shed 4 bases, and the junction held 4 bases outside the gene matches.

The chain is built from TRBV6-4 and TRBJ2-5; tentative D call: TRBD2 (5 bases). The CDR3 is 13 amino acids. Trimming took off 5 bases at V and 5 bases at J, with 12 bases between the two ends. Germline CDR1 is MRHNA and CDR2 is SNTAGT. CDR3 loop: CASSYSGTETQYF. The DNA of the CDR3 is TGTGCCAGCAGTTACAGCGGTACGGAGACCCAGTACTTC.

This sequence joins TRBV28 and TRBJ2-3; TRBD2 aligns across 11 bases. Germline assignment: CDR1 MDHEN and CDR2 SYDVKM. The J segment lost 0 bases and the V segment lost 4 bases, leaving 6 bases of the junction unmatched. CDR3 length: 17 amino acids. CDR3 protein: CASSSRLAGRSTDTQYF. CDR3 nucleotide sequence: TGTGCCAGCAGTTCAAGACTAGCGGGAAGGAGCACAGATACGCAGTATTTT.

The rearrangement links TRBV4-1 to TRBJ1-1, with no clear D. V was pared by 3 bases and J by 5 bases, with 13 bases between. CDR1 MGHRA and CDR2 YSYEKL come from the germline V gene. The CDR3 contains 14 residues. The DNA of the CDR3 is TGCGCCAGCAGCCACCGCTCGGAACAGACTGAAGCTTTCTTT. Translated, it gives CASSHRSEQTEAFF.

Regarding this clone: The junction shows a germline mismatch at one end, possibly a read error. The CDR3 region has the DNA TGTGCCAGCAGCCCCTGGACAGGGCTGGTCGAGCAGCACTTC. The encoded protein is CASSPWTGLVEQHF. The genes are TRBV7-9 and TRBJ2-7; TRBD1 matches 8 bases. The CDR3 is 14 amino acids. The V gene's germline CDR1 is SEHNR and CDR2 FQNEAQ (reference sequence).

The genes are TRBV2 and TRBJ2-7; unclear D gene. The CDR3 totals 14 residues. Germline V gene lookup returns CDR1 SNHLY and CDR2 FYNNEI. V was clipped by 4 bases and J by 0 bases, with 10 bases between them. CDR3 bases: TGTGCCAGCAGTGGTGAGGCCAGCTCCTACGAGCAGTACTTC. This codes for CASSGEASSYEQYF. Looking up the rest from reference TRBV2 and TRBJ2-7 gives the full variable domain: EPEVTQTPSHQVTQMGQEVILRCVPISNHLYFYWYRQILGQKVEFLVSFYNNEISEKSEIFDDQFSVERPDGSNFTLKIRSTKLEDSAMYFCASSGEASSYEQYFGPGTRLTVT.

Sample share makes this clone medium-sized. CDR3 nucleotides: TGTGCCACCAGCAGAGAGGTTTACAGGGGACCCTACGAGCAGTACTTC. Amino acids: CATSREVYRGPYEQYF. The rearrangement joins TRBV15 to TRBJ2-7; 7 bases are a match to TRBD1. V shed 0 bases and J 2 bases; nucleotides not matched to a gene: 7. Germline V gene sequence: CDR1 LNHNV, CDR2 YYDKDF (reference sequence). This CDR3 comprises 16 residues. Full variable domain (remainder filled in from reference TRBV15 and TRBJ2-7): DAMVIQNPRYQVTQFGKPVTLSCSQTLNHNVMYWYQQKSSQAPKLLFHYYDKDFNNEADTPDNFQSRRPNTSFCFLDIRSPGLGDTAMYLCATSREVYRGPYEQYFGPGTRLTVT.

The chain employs TRBV27 and TRBJ2-5; 7 bases align to TRBD1. This CDR3 is built from 14 residues. V lost 5 bases and J lost 4; bases outside the gene matches: 7. Germline lookup yields CDR1 MNHEY and CDR2 SMNVEV (reference sequence). The CDR3 sequence: CASSSIGTVETQYF. CDR3 bases: TGTGCCAGCAGTAGTATCGGGACAGTAGAGACCCAGTACTTC.

The chain combines TRBV6-5 with TRBJ2-5; maybe TRBD2 (6 bases). The V gene's germline CDR1 is MNHEY and CDR2 SVGAGI. Trimming pared 7 bases from V and 7 bases from J, leaving 19 bases between. This CDR3 region has 14 residues. The CDR3 DNA reads TGTGCCAGCACCCCCCGCGGGGCCCGAGGGACCCAGTACTTC. Its translation: CASTPRGARGTQYF.

The CDR3 DNA is TGTGCCAGCAGCCAGGCGACAGTTAGCTACGAGCAGTACTTC. Its protein product is CASSQATVSYEQYF. V usage is TRBV14 and J usage is TRBJ2-7, with a tentative D call TRBD1 (5 bases). This CDR3 contains 14 residues. Germline V gene lookup returns CDR1 SGHDN and CDR2 FVKESK. V lost 3 bases to trimming and J lost 3 bases, with 12 bases between them.

The J gene is TRBJ2-7, the V gene TRBV4-2, with 10 bases aligning to TRBD2. With 5 bases clipped from V and 0 bases from J, the junction kept 4 bases outside the gene matches. This CDR3 comprises 15 residues. Germline V lookup: CDR1 LGHNA, CDR2 YNFKEQ. This CDR3 reads CASSSGGDTSYEQYF. The CDR3 DNA sequence: TGTGCCAGCAGCAGCGGGGGGGACACCTCCTACGAGCAGTACTTC.

The chain couples TRBV6-6 to TRBJ1-5; no definite D call. The V and J ends lost 3 bases and 4 bases respectively, with 7 bases between them. The CDR3 is 13 amino acids. Per germline, CDR1 MNHNY and CDR2 SVGAGI (reference sequence). CDR3 sequence (DNA): TGTGCCAGCAGTTATCTGGAGAATCAGCCCCAGCATTTT. This encodes CASSYLENQPQHF.

The chain has TRBV9 and TRBJ1-4, with a tentative D call TRBD1 (6 bases). With 4 bases removed from V and 8 bases from J, the gap between germline ends came to 18 bases. The germline gives CDR1 SGDLS, CDR2 YYNGEE. The CDR3 is 15 residues long. CDR3 sequence reads: CASSPPEQGSEKLFF. The CDR3 DNA reads as TGTGCCAGCAGCCCCCCCGAACAGGGAAGCGAAAAACTGTTTTTT. Supplemented by reference TRBV9 and TRBJ1-4, the full variable domain reads DSGVTQTPKHLITATGQRVTLRCSPRSGDLSVYWYQQSLDQGLQFLIQYYNGEERAKGNILERFSAQQFPDLHSELNLSSLELGDSALYFCASSPPEQGSEKLFFGSGTQLSVL.

This clone has more than one count but fewer than ten. CDR3 sequence (DNA): TGTGCCAGCAGCCCTACTAGCGGGATCAATGAGCAGTTCTTC. Protein: CASSPTSGINEQFF. This chain links TRBV7-9 with TRBJ2-1, with 10 bases matching TRBD2. V shed 5 bases and J 6 bases; nucleotides not matched to a gene: 4. From germline, CDR1 is SEHNR and CDR2 FQNEAQ (reference sequence). The CDR3 length is 14 residues.

The table lists this clone with a few counts. The chain links TRBV30 to TRBJ2-1; TRBD2 aligns across 15 bases. The germline V gene encodes CDR1 GTSNPN and CDR2 SVGIG (reference sequence). The CDR3 contains 18 residues. V lost 4 bases and J lost 12; bases outside the gene matches: 19. Here the CDR3 DNA reads TGTGCCTGGACTGGGCTTGAACCGGGACTAGCGGGGGGAGTAAGGCAGTTCTTC. It codes for CAWTGLEPGLAGGVRQFF.

The V and J genes are TRBV7-9 and TRBJ2-7, with 7 bases aligning to TRBD1. The length of the CDR3 is 14 residues. V dropped 8 bases and J dropped 0; count of bases not matched to a gene: 7. Germline V gene sequence: CDR1 SEHNR, CDR2 FQNEAQ (reference sequence). The DNA of the CDR3 is TGTGCCAGCGGCCAGACAGGGTCCTCCTACGAGCAGTACTTC. This codes for CASGQTGSSYEQYF.

The chain has TRBV27 and TRBJ2-1; perhaps TRBD2 as D (5 bases). V was pared by 2 bases and J by 6 bases, with 11 bases between. Germline values: CDR1 MNHEY, CDR2 SMNVEV (reference sequence). This CDR3 has 14 amino acids. CDR3 residues: CASSLLKGGNEQFF. The CDR3 DNA follows: TGTGCCAGCAGTTTACTCAAAGGAGGCAATGAGCAGTTCTTC.

The rearrangement uses TRBV2 and TRBJ2-5; 8 bases are a match to TRBD2. CDR1 and CDR2 (germline): SNHLY, FYNNEI. With V trimmed by 4 bases and J by 6 bases, 13 bases remained unmatched. The CDR3 totals 16 residues. The CDR3 sequence: CASSVFGGAERKTQYF. The CDR3 DNA is TGTGCCAGCAGTGTTTTCGGGGGGGCCGAGAGGAAGACCCAGTACTTC. The variable domain in full, completed from reference TRBV2 and TRBJ2-5, reads EPEVTQTPSHQVTQMGQEVILRCVPISNHLYFYWYRQILGQKVEFLVSFYNNEISEKSEIFDDQFSVERPDGSNFTLKIRSTKLEDSAMYFCASSVFGGAERKTQYFGPGTRLLVL.

Remarks on this clone: This specimen includes other DNA sequences encoding the same CDR3. The rearrangement uses TRBV27 and TRBJ2-7; D perhaps matches TRBD1 (5 bases). The CDR3 runs to 11 residues. The V gene lost 5 bases and the J gene lost 7 bases, with 9 bases spanning the gap. CDR1 and CDR2 from the germline V gene are MNHEY and SMNVEV (reference sequence). CDR3: CASSRGEEQYF. CDR3 coding DNA: TGTGCCAGCAGTAGGGGTGAAGAGCAGTACTTC.

V gene TRBV9 combines with J gene TRBJ2-7; no firm D call. The germline V gene encodes CDR1 SGDLS and CDR2 YYNGEE. The CDR3 spans 12 residues. The V gene lost 3 bases and the J gene lost 4 bases, with 8 bases spanning the gap. CDR3 DNA: TGTGCCAGCAGCGGTGACGGGTACGAGCAGTACTTC. It codes for CASSGDGYEQYF. Full variable domain (missing parts from reference TRBV9 and TRBJ2-7): DSGVTQTPKHLITATGQRVTLRCSPRSGDLSVYWYQQSLDQGLQFLIQYYNGEERAKGNILERFSAQQFPDLHSELNLSSLELGDSALYFCASSGDGYEQYFGPGTRLTVT.

This clone was seen more than once but under ten times. The rearrangement links TRBV7-9 to TRBJ2-7; 7 bases fit TRBD1. V lost 4 bases and J lost 0; bases outside the gene matches: 9. Looked up from germline, CDR1 is SEHNR and CDR2 is FQNEAQ (reference sequence). This CDR3 region has 16 residues. The CDR3 nucleotides are TGTGCCAGCAGCTCCTCCGGGGACAGTAGCTCCTACGAGCAGTACTTC. Its protein product is CASSSSGDSSSYEQYF.